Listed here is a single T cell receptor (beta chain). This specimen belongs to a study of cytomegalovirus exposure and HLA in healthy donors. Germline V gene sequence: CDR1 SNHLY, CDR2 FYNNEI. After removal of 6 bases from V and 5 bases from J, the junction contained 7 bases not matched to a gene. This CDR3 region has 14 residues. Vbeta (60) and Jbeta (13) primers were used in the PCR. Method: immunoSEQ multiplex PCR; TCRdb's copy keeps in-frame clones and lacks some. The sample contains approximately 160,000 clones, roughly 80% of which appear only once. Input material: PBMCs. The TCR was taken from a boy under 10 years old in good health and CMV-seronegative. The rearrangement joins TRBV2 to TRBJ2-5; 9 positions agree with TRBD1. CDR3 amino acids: CASRVQGAGETQYF. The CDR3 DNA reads TGTGCCAGCAGGGTACAGGGGGCGGGGGAGACCCAGTACTTC.